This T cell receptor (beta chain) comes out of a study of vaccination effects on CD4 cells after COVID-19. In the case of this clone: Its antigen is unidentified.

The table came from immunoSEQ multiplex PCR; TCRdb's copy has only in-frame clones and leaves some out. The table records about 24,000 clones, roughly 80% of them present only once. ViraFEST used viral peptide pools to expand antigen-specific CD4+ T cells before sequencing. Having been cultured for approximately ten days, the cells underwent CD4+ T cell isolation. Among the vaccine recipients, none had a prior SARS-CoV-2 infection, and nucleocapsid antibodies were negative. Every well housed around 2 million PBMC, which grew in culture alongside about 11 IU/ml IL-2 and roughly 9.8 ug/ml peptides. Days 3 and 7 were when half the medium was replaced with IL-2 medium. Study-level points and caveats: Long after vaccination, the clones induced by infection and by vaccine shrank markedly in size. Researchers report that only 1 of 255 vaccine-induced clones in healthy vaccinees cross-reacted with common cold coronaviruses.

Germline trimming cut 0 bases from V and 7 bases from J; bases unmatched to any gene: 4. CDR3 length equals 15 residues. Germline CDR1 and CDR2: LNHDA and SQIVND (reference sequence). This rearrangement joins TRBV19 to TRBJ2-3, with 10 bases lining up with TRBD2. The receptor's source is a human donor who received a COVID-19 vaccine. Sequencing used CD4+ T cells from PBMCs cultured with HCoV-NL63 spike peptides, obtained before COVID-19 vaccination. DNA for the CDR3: TGTGCCAGTAGTATAGAGAAGCGGGAGGGAAATACGCAGTATTTT. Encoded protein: CASSIEKREGNTQYF.